Each of the 31 T cell receptor beta chains below was sequenced from the same sample in a study of T cell repertoires in aging, cancer and after chemotherapy. A mixed TRB-A/B primer pool amplified rearranged TRB by multiplex touch-down PCR. TCRdb fed the multiplex PCR reads into MiXCR, producing one record per CDR3 protein. The data hold under 4,500 distinct CDR3 sequences, with about 64% observed a single time. TCR beta rearrangements were amplified from peripheral blood genomic DNA. The sequencing input was blood. The source of these receptors is a human donor with a solid tumor.

The gene calls are TRBV27 and TRBJ2-2; 10 bases match TRBD2. The junction had 0 bases not matched to a gene; V was cut back by 2 bases and J by 6 bases. CDR1 and CDR2 from the germline V gene are MNHEY and SMNVEV (reference sequence). This CDR3 has 14 amino acids. CDR3 region: CASSLLAGAGELFF. The CDR3 bases are TGTGCCAGCAGTTTACTAGCGGGGGCCGGGGAGCTGTTTTTT.

This clonotype was observed once. This chain links TRBV30 with TRBJ2-6; 12 bases agree with TRBD1. The V gene end was trimmed by 5 bases and the J gene end by 0 bases; junction bases not matched to a gene: 8. CDR1 is GTSNPN, CDR2 SVGIG, per germline (reference sequence). The CDR3 length is 18 residues. CDR3 in amino acids: CAWGLGTGGRSGANVLTF. The CDR3 coding sequence is TGTGCCTGGGGCCTCGGGACAGGGGGCCGCTCTGGGGCCAACGTCCTGACTTTC.

CDR3 loop: CAWSREGISNQPQHF. The CDR3 DNA is TGTGCCTGGAGTAGGGAGGGAATTAGCAATCAGCCCCAGCATTTT. The V and J genes are TRBV30 and TRBJ1-5; D not resolved. Germline V gene lookup returns CDR1 GTSNPN and CDR2 SVGIG (reference sequence). Trimming left V 2 bases short and J 0 bases short, with 11 bases between. CDR3 length: 15 amino acids.

The V call is TRBV19, the J call TRBJ1-5; D perhaps matches TRBD1 (5 bases). V lost 6 bases to trimming and J lost 0 bases, with 12 bases between them. The CDR3 covers 15 residues. Per germline, CDR1 LNHDA and CDR2 SQIVND (reference sequence). The CDR3 sequence: CASRPDQGSNQPQHF. CDR3 nucleotides: TGTGCCAGTAGGCCTGACCAGGGTAGCAATCAGCCCCAGCATTTT. Full variable domain (missing parts from reference TRBV19 and TRBJ1-5): DGGITQSPKYLFRKEGQNVTLSCEQNLNHDAMYWYRQDPGQGLRLIYYSQIVNDFQKGDIAEGYSVSREKKESFPLTVTSAQKNPTAFYLCASRPDQGSNQPQHFGDGTRLSIL.

This chain uses TRBV11-2 with TRBJ1-1, with D hard to call. The V and J ends lost 0 bases and 7 bases respectively, with 18 bases between them. There are 16 residues in the CDR3. The germline V gene encodes CDR1 SGHAT and CDR2 FQNNGV. The CDR3 is CASSLDHPVTNIEAFF. The CDR3 nucleotides read TGTGCCAGCAGCTTAGATCATCCGGTGACAAATATTGAAGCTTTCTTT. Full variable domain (outside the CDR3, taken from reference TRBV11-2 and TRBJ1-1): EAGVAQSPRYKIIEKRQSVAFWCNPISGHATLYWYQQILGQGPKLLIQFQNNGVVDDSQLPKDRFSAERLKGVDSTLKIQPAKLEDSAVYLCASSLDHPVTNIEAFFGQGTRLTVV.

The chain employs TRBV18 and TRBJ1-3, with D perhaps TRBD1 (6 bases). Per the germline V gene, CDR1 is KGHSH and CDR2 is LQKENI. The CDR3 has 14 residues. The V end was cut by 6 bases, the J end by 10 bases, with 19 bases between. The CDR3 bases are TGTGCCAGCTCCCCTGGGGACAACCGCCCGACCATATATTTT. Its translation: CASSPGDNRPTIYF.

The V call is TRBV11-2, the J call TRBJ1-6; D remains ambiguous. The V gene's germline CDR1 is SGHAT and CDR2 FQNNGV. Trimming took 0 bases from V and 7 from J, leaving 7 bases between them. This CDR3 is built from 14 residues. This CDR3 reads CASSLDGKNSPLHF. DNA for the CDR3: TGTGCCAGCAGCTTAGATGGGAAAAATTCACCCCTCCACTTT.

This clonotype was seen once. The rearrangement uses TRBV6-2 or TRBV6-3 and TRBJ1-5; D gene uncertain. The V end was cut by 4 bases, the J end by 0 bases, with 10 bases between. This CDR3 comprises 15 residues. The germline CDR1 and CDR2 sequences are MNHEY and SVGEGT. The CDR3 sequence: CASSFGVNSNQPQHF. The CDR3 DNA reads TGTGCCAGCAGTTTTGGGGTAAATAGCAATCAGCCCCAGCATTTT.

J is TRBJ2-6 and V is TRBV19; D perhaps matches TRBD2 (5 bases). The CDR3 runs 14 residues. The germline CDR1 and CDR2 sequences are LNHDA and SQIVND (reference sequence). Trimming removed 3 bases from V and 6 bases from J, with 9 bases in between. CDR3 sequence reads: CASSMRAEANVLTF. CDR3 in DNA: TGTGCCAGTAGTATGAGGGCGGAGGCCAACGTCCTGACTTTC.

The chain carries TRBV5-4 and TRBJ1-3; tentatively, D is TRBD1 (5 bases). V lost 2 bases and J lost 2, with 11 bases in between. CDR1 SGHNT and CDR2 YYREEE come from the germline V gene (reference sequence). There are 15 residues in the CDR3. The CDR3 DNA reads as TGTGCCAGCAGCTTCGCAGGGAATACTGGAAACACCATATATTTT. Its translation is CASSFAGNTGNTIYF.

The sample holds a few counts of this clonotype. In nucleotides, the CDR3 is TGTGCCAGTAGTATATCGCAGGGCCAGAGCACTGAAGCTTTCTTT. It yields the protein CASSISQGQSTEAFF. The chain has TRBV19 and TRBJ1-1, with D possibly TRBD1 on 5 matching bases. Germline V gene data show CDR1 as LNHDA and CDR2 as SQIVND (reference sequence). The CDR3 totals 15 residues. The V end was cut by 2 bases, the J end by 4 bases, with 14 bases between.

The chain links TRBV27 to TRBJ2-7, with TRBD2 matching over 12 bases. The CDR3 is 15 residues long. Trimming at V came to 2 bases and at J to 3 bases, leaving 2 bases not matched to a gene. The germline CDR1 and CDR2 sequences are MNHEY and SMNVEV (reference sequence). CDR3 nucleotides: TGTGCCAGCAGTTTAACGACTAGCGGGAGCTACGAGCAGTACTTC. It codes for CASSLTTSGSYEQYF.

This sequence joins TRBV7-3 and TRBJ2-7; 11 bases are shared with TRBD2. From germline, CDR1 is SGHTA and CDR2 FQGTGA. After removal of 4 bases from V and 6 bases from J, the junction contained 11 bases not matched to a gene. CDR3 length: 16 amino acids. CDR3 DNA: TGTGCCAGCAGCTCCTTAGCGGGAGGGGCGGAACGCGAGCAGTACTTC. As protein: CASSSLAGGAEREQYF.

The chain links TRBV12-3 or TRBV12-4 to TRBJ2-6, with TRBD1 matching over 9 bases. Trimming at V came to 6 bases and at J to 2 bases, leaving 11 bases not matched to a gene. The CDR3 consists of 18 residues. The CDR3 DNA follows: TGTGCCAGCAGACCCGGACAGGGGAGGTTGACTGGGGCCAACGTCCTGACTTTC. It codes for CASRPGQGRLTGANVLTF.

A few counts support this clonotype. This chain links TRBV20-1 with TRBJ2-7; weak D call: TRBD1 (6 bases). Trimming took off 5 bases at V and 7 bases at J, with 12 bases between the two ends. The CDR3 contains 11 residues. Looked up from germline, CDR1 is DFQATT and CDR2 is SNEGSKA (reference sequence). The CDR3 DNA sequence: TGCAGTGCTGTTACAGGGTTTGAGCAGTACTTC. The encoded protein is CSAVTGFEQYF.

This clonotype was counted a few times. The rearrangement joins TRBV10-3 to TRBJ1-2, with D unclear. V was pared by 6 bases and J by 0 bases, with 8 bases between. This CDR3 has 13 amino acids. Germline lookup yields CDR1 ENHRY and CDR2 SYGVKD. CDR3 in DNA: TGTGCCATCAGGGCCGGCACTAACTATGGCTACACCTTC. It codes for CAIRAGTNYGYTF.

The chain is built from TRBV27 and TRBJ2-2; D remains ambiguous. Germline loops: CDR1 MNHEY, CDR2 SMNVEV (reference sequence). V shed 2 bases and J shed 3 bases, with 4 bases lying between them. The CDR3 covers 13 residues. The CDR3 sequence is CASSLRDTGELFF. CDR3 coding DNA: TGTGCCAGCAGTTTACGAGACACCGGGGAGCTGTTTTTT.

This chain connects TRBV5-5 to TRBJ2-4, with 8 bases that match TRBD2. Germline V lookup: CDR1 SGHKS, CDR2 YYEKEE (reference sequence). The CDR3 is 17 amino acids. The V segment lost 0 bases and the J segment 2 bases; nucleotides outside the gene matches: 7. CDR3 loop: CASSLEAGAGTKNIQYF. CDR3 nucleotides: TGTGCCAGCAGCTTGGAAGCGGGGGCTGGGACCAAAAACATTCAGTACTTC.

CDR3 sequence reads: CSVLRAGDGYTF. Here the CDR3 DNA reads TGCAGCGTCCTAAGGGCAGGGGATGGCTACACCTTC. The chain couples TRBV29-1 to TRBJ1-2, with D possibly TRBD1 on 6 matching bases. V lost 6 bases and J 6 bases, leaving 14 bases between the germline ends. The V gene's germline CDR1 is SQVTM and CDR2 ANQGSEA. There are 12 residues in the CDR3.

This clonotype has just one count. The V gene is TRBV6-1, the J gene TRBJ2-2; D is undetermined. V was trimmed by 2 bases and J by 7 bases, leaving 8 bases between them. Germline CDR1 is MNHNS and CDR2 is SASEGT. This CDR3 region has 13 residues. This CDR3 reads CASSELSIGELFF. In nucleotides, the CDR3 is TGTGCCAGCAGTGAACTCAGCATCGGGGAGCTGTTTTTT.

The V call is TRBV7-9, the J call TRBJ1-1; no definite D call. Per germline, CDR1 SEHNR and CDR2 FQNEAQ (reference sequence). The ends were cut back, 2 bases at V and 8 bases at J, with 18 bases in the middle. The CDR3 covers 15 residues. Written as DNA, the CDR3 is TGTGCCAGCAGCTTAAGCGGTGGAGGGAGGACCGAAGCTTTCTTT. This translates into CASSLSGGGRTEAFF.

The chain employs TRBV19 and TRBJ1-2; the D is unclear. This CDR3 has 12 amino acids. Deletions cut 3 bases from V and 7 bases from J, with 9 bases between. Germline V gives CDR1 LNHDA, CDR2 SQIVND (reference sequence). This CDR3 reads CASSMWGVGYTF. In DNA, the CDR3 is TGTGCCAGTAGTATGTGGGGAGTTGGCTACACCTTC.

The chain has TRBV24-1 and TRBJ2-2, with 7 bases that match TRBD1. The ends lost 7 bases at V and 4 bases at J; junction bases unmatched: 2. Looked up from germline, CDR1 is KGHDR and CDR2 is SFDVKD. The CDR3 extends over 13 amino acids. The DNA of the CDR3 is TGTGCCACCAGGGACAGGCGCACCGGGGAGCTGTTTTTT. This sequence encodes CATRDRRTGELFF.

This clonotype was counted a few times. The V and J genes are TRBV7-9 and TRBJ1-6, with D unclear. V lost 8 bases and J lost 3, with 11 bases in between. The CDR3 spans 14 residues. Per germline, CDR1 SEHNR and CDR2 FQNEAQ (reference sequence). The CDR3 region is CASHSTRYNSPLHF. In DNA, the CDR3 is TGTGCCAGCCACAGCACACGCTATAATTCACCCCTCCACTTT.

In its sample, this clonotype was seen once. This chain joins TRBV2 and TRBJ1-5, with 9 positions matching TRBD1. V was clipped by 5 bases and J by 7 bases; unmatched bases: 15. CDR1 and CDR2 (germline): SNHLY, FYNNEI. The CDR3 consists of 17 residues. For the CDR3, the DNA is TGTGCCAGCAGTTTCATTTGGAGTGGACAGGGGACGCAGCCCCAGCATTTT. It codes for CASSFIWSGQGTQPQHF.

The V and J genes are TRBV19 and TRBJ1-5, with D uncertain. V lost 0 bases and J lost 1, with 7 bases in between. The germline V gene encodes CDR1 LNHDA and CDR2 SQIVND (reference sequence). CDR3 length: 15 residues. CDR3 in amino acids: CASSIEGMSNQPQHF. The CDR3 DNA reads TGTGCCAGTAGTATAGAAGGGATGAGCAATCAGCCCCAGCATTTT.

This chain joins TRBV21-1 and TRBJ2-7; TRBD1, as called in the table, went unchecked against the DNA. TRBV21-1 is labeled a pseudogene. The CDR3 has 14 residues. CDR3 amino acids: CASSSGQAGYEQYF. The CDR3 DNA reads as TGTGCCAGCAGCAGTGGACAGGCTGGGTACGAGCAGTACTTC.

V gene TRBV20-1 combines with J gene TRBJ1-1; the D gene is possibly TRBD1 (5 bases). The V and J ends lost 6 bases and 1 base respectively, with 9 bases between them. Germline V gives CDR1 DFQATT, CDR2 SNEGSKA (reference sequence). The CDR3 contains 12 residues. CDR3 DNA: TGCAGTGCCCTGGGGCAGAACACTGAAGCTTTCTTT. Its protein is CSALGQNTEAFF.

V is TRBV7-9 and J is TRBJ2-7; 11 nucleotides match TRBD1. Looked up from germline, CDR1 is SEHNR and CDR2 is FQNEAQ (reference sequence). The CDR3 has 14 amino acids. J was trimmed by 6 bases and V by 5 bases; bases with no gene match: 6. The CDR3 here is CASSARGTGGEQYF. In DNA, the CDR3 is TGTGCCAGCAGCGCGAGGGGGACAGGGGGCGAGCAGTACTTC.

The V call is TRBV7-9, the J call TRBJ1-1, with unresolved D. The CDR3 spans 12 residues. V was cut by 5 bases and J by 1 base, with 5 bases left in between. Germline loops: CDR1 SEHNR, CDR2 FQNEAQ (reference sequence). For the CDR3, the DNA is TGTGCCAGCAGCCCCGCGAACACTGAAGCTTTCTTT. This gives the protein CASSPANTEAFF. Together with reference TRBV7-9 and TRBJ1-1, the CDR3 gives the full variable domain: DTGVSQNPRHKITKRGQNVTFRCDPISEHNRLYWYRQTLGQGPEFLTYFQNEAQLEKSRLLSDRFSAERPKGSFSTLEIQRTEQGDSAMYLCASSPANTEAFFGQGTRLTVV.

This chain joins TRBV7-8 and TRBJ2-7; TRBD1 or TRBD2 may be the D gene (6 bases each). The germline gives CDR1 SGHVS, CDR2 FQNEAQ. Deletions cut 6 bases from V and 3 bases from J, with 18 bases between. CDR3 length equals 15 residues. The CDR3 coding sequence is TGTGCCAGCAGTCAAGGGCCGGGGGCGGGCTACGAGCAGTACTTC. Protein: CASSQGPGAGYEQYF. The complete variable domain, with remaining parts taken from reference TRBV7-8 and TRBJ2-7, reads GAGVSQSPRYKVAKRGQDVALRCDPISGHVSLFWYQQALGQGPEFLTYFQNEAQLDKSGLPSDRFFAERPEGSVSTLKIQRTQQEDSAVYLCASSQGPGAGYEQYFGPGTRLTVT.